These 18 T cell receptor beta chains came from one sample sequenced in a study of shared clonotypes between healthy human individuals. Naive CD8 populations comprised CD45RO-negative cells positively selected for CCR7, excluding terminally differentiated effector memory CD45RA+ cells. Sequencing used immunoSEQ multiplex PCR; TCRdb keeps in-frame clones, though not all of them. The sample shows just over 2,000,000 clones, about 95% of them seen only once. Sequences were obtained from naive CD8+ T cells sorted from blood. These receptors all come from a young man in good health.

This clone is a singleton in its sample. The chain carries TRBV29-1 and TRBJ2-1; D is perhaps TRBD1 or TRBD2 (5 bases each). CDR3 length equals 14 residues. Germline V lookup: CDR1 SQVTM, CDR2 ANQGSEA. V dropped 2 bases and J dropped 1 base, with 9 bases sitting between them. The CDR3 coding sequence is TGCAGCGTTGAATTGGGGGATTCCTACAATGAGCAGTTCTTC. It yields the protein CSVELGDSYNEQFF.

V and J are TRBV6-6 and TRBJ2-7; D possibly corresponds to TRBD1 (5 bases). Germline CDR1 and CDR2: MNHNY and SVGAGI (reference sequence). CDR3 length equals 14 residues. Trimming shortened V by 0 bases and J by 2 bases, and 8 bases separated the two germline ends. Here the CDR3 DNA reads TGTGCCAGCAGTTACTCGGGGCCGCCCTACGAGCAGTACTTC. This encodes CASSYSGPPYEQYF.

This clone was detected once. The J gene is TRBJ1-1, the V gene TRBV4-1, with 10 bases fitting TRBD1. The CDR3 extends over 14 amino acids. Germline CDR1 and CDR2: MGHRA and YSYEKL. V was pared by 1 base and J by 7 bases, with 3 bases of the junction left unmatched. In DNA, the CDR3 is TGCGCCAGCAGCCAAGCGGGACAGGGGTATGAAGCTTTCTTT. Its protein is CASSQAGQGYEAFF.

This rearrangement joins TRBV6-1 to TRBJ2-7, with D possibly TRBD2 on 6 matching bases. This CDR3 has 12 residues. Germline CDR1 and CDR2: MNHNS and SASEGT. Trimming stripped 8 bases from V and 7 bases from J, with 15 bases between. CDR3 nucleotide sequence: TGTGCCAGCGGCGCGGGGCTCCATGAGCAGTACTTC. It is translated as CASGAGLHEQYF.

This sequence joins TRBV11-1 and TRBJ2-2; a possible D gene is TRBD1 (6 bases). The germline CDR1 and CDR2 sequences are SGHAT and FQDESV (reference sequence). CDR3 length: 15 residues. The V gene lost 3 bases and the J gene lost 1 base, with 9 bases spanning the gap. This CDR3 is CASSFLQGNTGELFF. CDR3 in DNA: TGTGCCAGCAGCTTTTTACAGGGGAACACCGGGGAGCTGTTTTTT.

The chain carries TRBV27 and TRBJ2-3, with D tentatively TRBD1 (6 bases). Trimming took off 5 bases at V and 0 bases at J, with 12 bases between the two ends. CDR1 is MNHEY, CDR2 SMNVEV, per germline (reference sequence). The CDR3 totals 15 residues. CDR3 protein: CASSTTGGSTDTQYF. The CDR3 nucleotides read TGTGCCAGCAGTACGACAGGCGGAAGCACAGATACGCAGTATTTT.

Regarding this clone: The same CDR3 also results from other DNA sequences found in this sample. This rearrangement joins TRBV7-6 to TRBJ2-3; D is unresolved. Germline V gene sequence: CDR1 SGHVS, CDR2 FNYEAQ. The CDR3 is made up of 13 amino acids. Trimming removed 0 bases at V and 2 bases at J, with 3 bases between. CDR3 DNA: TGTGCCAGCAGCTTAGCTGCCACAGATACGCAGTATTTT. Its translation: CASSLAATDTQYF.

V gene TRBV28 combines with J gene TRBJ2-1; perhaps TRBD2 as D (5 bases). This CDR3 spans 14 amino acids. Trimming pared 1 base from V and 5 bases from J, leaving 9 bases between. The germline gives CDR1 MDHEN, CDR2 SYDVKM. Written as DNA, the CDR3 is TGTGCCAGCAGTTTATTTTTCGGGAACAATGAGCAGTTCTTC. This gives the protein CASSLFFGNNEQFF.

J is TRBJ2-1 and V is TRBV6-1; no definite D call. Germline V gene lookup returns CDR1 MNHNS and CDR2 SASEGT. The CDR3 has 15 residues. The V and J ends lost 1 base and 0 bases respectively, with 7 bases between them. The CDR3 sequence is CASSEDRSSYNEQFF. The CDR3 DNA reads TGTGCCAGCAGTGAAGATAGGAGCTCCTACAATGAGCAGTTCTTC.

As for this clone: Other nucleotide sequences from this sample produce the same CDR3. V and J are TRBV4-3 and TRBJ2-7; 7 nucleotides line up with TRBD2. Germline V CDR1 and CDR2: LGHNA, YSLEER. The V and J ends lost 0 bases and 4 bases, in that order; junction bases with no gene match: 6. The CDR3 contains 15 residues. CDR3 amino acids: CASSQEGLAVYEQYF. In DNA, the CDR3 is TGCGCCAGCAGCCAAGAGGGCCTAGCGGTTTACGAGCAGTACTTC.

As regards this clone: At the DNA level, this CDR3 is encoded by other sequences in the same sample as well. The chain employs TRBV13 and TRBJ2-3, with a possible D match to TRBD2 (6 bases). In germline, CDR1 is PRHDT, CDR2 FYEKMQ (reference sequence). This CDR3 has 14 residues. Between the trimmed V and J ends, which lost 3 bases and 2 bases, there was a span of 9 bases. This CDR3 reads CASSLGGVTDTQYF. For the CDR3, the DNA is TGTGCCAGCAGCTTGGGGGGAGTCACAGATACGCAGTATTTT. The entire variable domain, with the rest obtained from reference TRBV13 and TRBJ2-3, is as follows: AAGVIQSPRHLIKEKRETATLKCYPIPRHDTVYWYQQGPGQDPQFLISFYEKMQSDKGSIPDRFSAQQFSDYHSELNMSSLELGDSALYFCASSLGGVTDTQYFGPGTRLTVL.

This chain joins TRBV7-8 and TRBJ2-2; D is uncertain. Trimming pared 3 bases from V and 0 bases from J, leaving 11 bases between. Germline lookup yields CDR1 SGHVS and CDR2 FQNEAQ. The CDR3 totals 16 residues. CDR3 amino acids: CASSFGPESNTGELFF. The CDR3 DNA reads TGTGCCAGCAGCTTTGGACCTGAATCGAACACCGGGGAGCTGTTTTTT. Supplemented by reference TRBV7-8 and TRBJ2-2, the full variable domain reads GAGVSQSPRYKVAKRGQDVALRCDPISGHVSLFWYQQALGQGPEFLTYFQNEAQLDKSGLPSDRFFAERPEGSVSTLKIQRTQQEDSAVYLCASSFGPESNTGELFFGEGSRLTVL.

The chain has TRBV7-9 and TRBJ1-1; 7 bases are shared with TRBD1. The trim removed 4 bases at V and 6 bases at J, leaving 8 bases unmatched. This CDR3 is 14 amino acids long. The germline CDR1 and CDR2 sequences are SEHNR and FQNEAQ (reference sequence). CDR3 bases: TGTGCCAGCAGCTCGACAGGGCTGGGGGCTGAAGCTTTCTTT. Protein sequence: CASSSTGLGAEAFF.

The rearrangement links TRBV18 to TRBJ2-7; D ambiguous. V was clipped by 9 bases and J by 2 bases, with 14 bases between them. The CDR3 loop spans 13 amino acids. In germline, CDR1 is KGHSH, CDR2 LQKENI. The CDR3, as DNA: TGTGCCAGTGTTTTGGACGAAACCTACGAGCAGTACTTC. Amino acids: CASVLDETYEQYF.

V and J are TRBV4-1 and TRBJ2-1; maybe TRBD2 (6 bases). Deletions cut 4 bases from V and 7 bases from J, with 14 bases between. CDR3 size: 14 residues. Germline V CDR1 and CDR2: MGHRA, YSYEKL. In DNA form, the CDR3 reads TGCGCCAGCAGCCCCACGGGGACTTGGAATGAGCAGTTCTTC. It codes for CASSPTGTWNEQFF.

This chain links TRBV6-5 with TRBJ1-1; D gene ambiguous. This CDR3 is 14 amino acids long. Between the trimmed V and J ends, which lost 5 bases and 7 bases, there was a span of 17 bases. CDR1 and CDR2 from the germline V gene are MNHEY and SVGAGI. CDR3 protein: CASSPSGDGHEAFF. CDR3 in DNA: TGTGCCAGCAGTCCCAGTGGTGACGGCCATGAAGCTTTCTTT.

This chain connects TRBV7-4 to TRBJ2-4; 8 nucleotides match TRBD1. The CDR3 sequence is 20 residues long. V dropped 1 base and J dropped 6; count of bases not matched to a gene: 20. Germline CDR1 SGHVT, CDR2 SQSDAQ. The CDR3, as DNA: TGTGCCAGCAGCTTAGGTAAGGGGACAGGTACGGTCCCCACAAGAAACATTCAGTACTTC. Translated, it gives CASSLGKGTGTVPTRNIQYF.

A few counts support this clone. Other DNA sequences within the sample encode an identical CDR3. The chain couples TRBV30 to TRBJ2-7; TRBD2 matches 7 bases. CDR1 and CDR2 (germline): GTSNPN, SVGIG (reference sequence). The V gene end was trimmed by 2 bases and the J gene end by 3 bases; junction bases not matched to a gene: 1. The CDR3 sequence is 12 residues long. CDR3 sequence (DNA): TGTGCCTGGAGTCCGGGGGGCTACGAGCAGTACTTC. It encodes CAWSPGGYEQYF.